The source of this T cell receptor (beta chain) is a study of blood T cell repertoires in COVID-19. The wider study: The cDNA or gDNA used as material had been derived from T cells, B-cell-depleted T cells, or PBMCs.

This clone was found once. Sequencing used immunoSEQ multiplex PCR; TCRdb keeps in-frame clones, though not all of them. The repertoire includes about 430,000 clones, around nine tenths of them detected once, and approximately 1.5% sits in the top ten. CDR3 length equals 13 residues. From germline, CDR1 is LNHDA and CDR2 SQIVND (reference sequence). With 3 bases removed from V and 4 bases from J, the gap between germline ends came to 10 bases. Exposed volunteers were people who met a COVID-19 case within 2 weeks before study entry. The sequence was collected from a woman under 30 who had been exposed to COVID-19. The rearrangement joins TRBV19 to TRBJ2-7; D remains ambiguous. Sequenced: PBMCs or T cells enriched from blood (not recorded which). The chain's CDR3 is CASSIGASYEQYF. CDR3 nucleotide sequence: TGTGCCAGTAGTATTGGAGCTTCGTACGAGCAGTACTTC.